The source of this TCR beta chain is a study of T cells after yellow fever vaccination. Study-wide context: Low-cell-number fractions were prepared with SMART-Seq v4 Ultra Low Input. General observations from the study: Booster samples showed a return of most primary-vaccination clones (about 97% CD4, roughly 85% CD8). Repertoires obtained by FACS sorting could include abundant clonotypes that entered as contaminants from the bulk population.

Germline V gene lookup returns CDR1 LGHNA and CDR2 YSLEER. V lost 4 bases to trimming and J lost 3 bases; unmatched junction nucleotides: 16. This CDR3 is 18 amino acids long. As regards this clonotype: As yet, its antigen is unknown.

One entry per CDR3 protein, called by TCRdb with MiXCR from the 5' RACE reads. Counted here are about 73,000 distinct CDR3 sequences, 7.5% to 9% occurring once; the ten biggest clones make up roughly two fifths. V is TRBV4-3 and J is TRBJ2-7, with 9 nucleotides matching TRBD1. The TCR sequence derives from a man aged 30 to 39 who received the YFV17D yellow fever vaccine. Sequenced material: CD8+ T cells sorted from PBMCs, taken on the day of the yellow fever booster vaccination. CDR3 nucleotide sequence: TGCGCCAGCAGCCTTTTTCTGCTGTCCCGGGACAGGGACTACGAGCAGTACTTC. Translating gives CASSLFLLSRDRDYEQYF.